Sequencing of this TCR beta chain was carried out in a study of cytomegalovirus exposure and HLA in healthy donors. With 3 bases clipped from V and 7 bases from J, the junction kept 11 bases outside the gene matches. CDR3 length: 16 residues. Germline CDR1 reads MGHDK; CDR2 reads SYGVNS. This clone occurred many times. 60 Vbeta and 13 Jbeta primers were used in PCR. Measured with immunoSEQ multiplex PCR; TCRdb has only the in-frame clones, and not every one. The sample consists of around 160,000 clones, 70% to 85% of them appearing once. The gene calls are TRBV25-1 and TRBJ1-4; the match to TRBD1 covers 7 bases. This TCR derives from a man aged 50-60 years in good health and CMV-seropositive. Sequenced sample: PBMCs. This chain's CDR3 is CASSELQGFSIEKLFF. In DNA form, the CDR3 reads TGTGCCAGCAGTGAGTTACAGGGGTTCTCGATTGAAAAACTGTTTTTT.